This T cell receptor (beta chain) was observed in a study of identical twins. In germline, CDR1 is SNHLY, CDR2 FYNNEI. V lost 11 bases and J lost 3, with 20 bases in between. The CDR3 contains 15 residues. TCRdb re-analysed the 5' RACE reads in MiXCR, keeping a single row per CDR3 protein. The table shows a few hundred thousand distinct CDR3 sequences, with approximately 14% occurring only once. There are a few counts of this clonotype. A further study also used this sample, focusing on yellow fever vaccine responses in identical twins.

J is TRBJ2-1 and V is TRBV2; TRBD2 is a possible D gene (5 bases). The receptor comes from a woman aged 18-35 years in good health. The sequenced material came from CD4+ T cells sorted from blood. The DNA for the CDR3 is TGTGCCCAGCAGTCGGCGACGGGGTTCTACAATGAGCAGTTCTTC. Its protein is CAQQSATGFYNEQFF.